These T cell receptor beta chains were read from a single sample in a study of blood T cell repertoires in COVID-19. Generated by immunoSEQ multiplex PCR, the TCRdb table keeps only in-frame clones and is missing some. The repertoire consists of over 250,000 clones, with approximately 87% occurring once and the leading ten covering 5.3%. Sequenced material: PBMCs or T cells enriched from blood (not recorded which). The receptors were sampled from a woman aged 25 to 39 who had recovered from COVID-19. CDR3s include the opening cysteine and the closing phenylalanine or tryptophan. The D gene is left open where the match is weak. Expanded clones are given a class, and other clones once, few, many or no size at all.

clone size,J gene,V gene,D gene,CDR3 DNA,CDR3 protein
-,TRBJ2-1,TRBV20-1,TRBD1,TGCAGTGCTAGTACCCCGGGACAGGGGATAGGCAATGAGCAGTTCTTC,CSASTPGQGIGNEQFF
-,TRBJ2-1,TRBV13,-,TGTGCCAGCAGCCTCAGGTCCAGGGGATACAATGAGCAGTTCTTC,CASSLRSRGYNEQFF
-,TRBJ2-1,TRBV20-1,TRBD1,TGCAGTGCTAGTTTGGACAGGGGTAATGAGCAGTTCTTC,CSASLDRGNEQFF
-,TRBJ1-3,TRBV7-9,TRBD1,TGTGCCAGCAGCTTCGGTCCCCCAACAGGGGTCTCTGGAAACACCATATATTTT,CASSFGPPTGVSGNTIYF
-,TRBJ1-5,TRBV4-1,-,TGCGCCAGCAGCCAAGTTGTACTGGGGCTCGGAAACAATCAGCCCCAGCATTTT,CASSQVVLGLGNNQPQHF
-,TRBJ2-3,TRBV29-1,TRBD1,TGCAGCGTTGAAGATGTCTTGGGATTTTTGGGGACAGGCACAGATACGCAGTATTTT,CSVEDVLGFLGTGTDTQYF
-,TRBJ1-2,TRBV7-2,TRBD1,TGTGCCAGCAGCAGGGGACAGGGTAACTATGGCTACACCTTC,CASSRGQGNYGYTF
-,TRBJ1-1,TRBV28,-,TGTGCCAGCTTTGTCCGTATTACTGAAGCTTTCTTT,CASFVRITEAFF
-,TRBJ2-5,TRBV19,-,TGTGCCAGTAGTGCAGGACCGGGATACCAAGAGACCCAGTACTTC,CASSAGPGYQETQYF
-,TRBJ2-2,TRBV30,-,TGTGCCTGGAGTGTGGTAGCGGTCCCTAACACCGGGGAGCTGTTTTTT,CAWSVVAVPNTGELFF
-,TRBJ1-4,TRBV7-9,-,TGTGCCAGCAGCTTAACGGGGGTGAATGAAAAACTGTTTTTT,CASSLTGVNEKLFF
-,TRBJ2-1,TRBV6-5,-,TGTGCCAGCACCAGGGGGCGGGGGAACAATGAGCAGTTCTTC,CASTRGRGNNEQFF
few,TRBJ1-6,TRBV30,TRBD1,TGTGCCTGGAGTGCTCGAACAGGGGATTCACCCCTCCACTTT,CAWSARTGDSPLHF
once,TRBJ1-1,TRBV28,-,TGTGCCATTTGGGGCAGCACTGAAGCTTTCTTT,CAIWGSTEAFF
-,TRBJ2-5,TRBV6-2/TRBV6-3,TRBD2,TGTGCCAGCAGCTTCAGCGGGGGGGCCTTGGAGACCCAGTACTTC,CASSFSGGALETQYF
-,TRBJ1-3,TRBV28,-,TGTGCCAGCAGTTTCCCCGCGGCCTCTGGAAACACCATATATTTT,CASSFPAASGNTIYF
once,TRBJ2-5,TRBV10-3,-,TGTGCCACCTTCGCCGACGGGCAAGAGACCCAGTACTTC,CATFADGQETQYF
-,TRBJ2-7,TRBV7-2,-,TGTGCCAGCAGCTTCCTTGGGGGCCTGAGCTCCTACGAGCAGTACTTC,CASSFLGGLSSYEQYF
-,TRBJ2-3,TRBV5-1,TRBD2,TGCGCCAGCACCTCAGCGGGGATGGATCGGGGAGATACGCAGTATTTT,CASTSAGMDRGDTQYF
-,TRBJ2-2,TRBV7-2,-,TGTGCCAGCAGCTTTCGGGGGATCCGGACCGGGGAGCTGTTTTTT,CASSFRGIRTGELFF
-,TRBJ2-1,TRBV4-2,-,TGTGCCAGCAGCCAAGACCTTCGAGCAGGGGATGAGCAGTTCTTC,CASSQDLRAGDEQFF
-,TRBJ2-1,TRBV18,-,TGTGCCAGCTCACCCGACATGCTGGGTACTCGCAATGAGCAGTTCTTC,CASSPDMLGTRNEQFF
-,TRBJ1-1,TRBV2,-,TGTGCCAGCAACAGGGAGGGCACTGAAGCTTTCTTT,CASNREGTEAFF
-,TRBJ2-3,TRBV6-5,TRBD2,TGTGGCGCGCTAACTAGCGGGGGAGGAGATACGCAGTATTTT,CGALTSGGGDTQYF
-,TRBJ2-2,TRBV9,TRBD2,TGTGCCAGCAGCGTCGGGACTAGCGACGCCGGGGAGCTGTTTTTT,CASSVGTSDAGELFF
-,TRBJ2-7,TRBV28,TRBD2,TGTGCCAGCAGCGTGGGACTACCGGATGAGCAGTACTTC,CASSVGLPDEQYF
-,TRBJ1-2,TRBV5-1,-,TGCGCCAGCGGTTATGGGGCAGATGGCTACACCTTC,CASGYGADGYTF
-,TRBJ1-4,TRBV2,-,TGTGCCAGCAGGTCAGGGACAACTAATGAAAAACTGTTTTTT,CASRSGTTNEKLFF
-,TRBJ1-4,TRBV5-1,-,TGCGCCAGCAGTTACAGGGCAACTAATGAAAAACTGTTTTTT,CASSYRATNEKLFF
-,TRBJ1-4,TRBV7-8,-,TGTGCCAGCAGCCACGACAGCGCCGCAAACATAGGGAAACTGTTTTTT,CASSHDSAANIGKLFF
-,TRBJ1-2,TRBV19,TRBD1,TGTGCCAGTACCCCCGGACAGGCCATAGGCTACACCTTC,CASTPGQAIGYTF
-,TRBJ2-3,TRBV11-3,-,TGTGCCAGCAGCTTAGAAGGGGGTTCAGATACGCAGTATTTT,CASSLEGGSDTQYF
-,TRBJ1-1,TRBV28,TRBD1,TGTGCCAGCAGTTTTGGGACAGCCCTTTCGGGGTTCTTT,CASSFGTALSGFF
-,TRBJ1-4,TRBV19,-,TGTGCCAGTAGTATAGGAACTCACGCAACTAATGAAAAACTGTTTTTT,CASSIGTHATNEKLFF
-,TRBJ1-2,TRBV11-2,-,TGTGCCAGCAGCTTAACGGGGCCCAGGGGTGGCTACACCTTC,CASSLTGPRGGYTF
-,TRBJ2-3,TRBV18,TRBD1,TGTGCCAGCTCACCCGGCAGGACAGGGGGCACAGATACGCAGTATTTT,CASSPGRTGGTDTQYF
-,TRBJ2-7,TRBV5-1,-,TGCGCCAGCAGCTCGAGGGGGTTACAGGCCCCCTACGAGCAGTACTTC,CASSSRGLQAPYEQYF
-,TRBJ1-4,TRBV25-1,-,TGTGCCAGCAGCTCCCGGACACCGGAACGTGAAAAACTGTTTTTT,CASSSRTPEREKLFF
-,TRBJ1-6,TRBV19,TRBD1,TGTGCCAGTAGTGGGGGAAGACAGGGAAATAATTCACCCCTCCACTTT,CASSGGRQGNNSPLHF
few,TRBJ2-7,TRBV5-5,-,TGTGCCAGCAGCTTGCAGAACCCCTACGAGCAGTACTTC,CASSLQNPYEQYF
-,TRBJ1-1,TRBV7-8,TRBD1,TGTGCCAGCAGCCCCCGGACAGGGAGTATTGAAGCTTTCTTT,CASSPRTGSIEAFF
-,TRBJ2-2,TRBV10-3,-,TGTGCCATCAGTGAGTCGAACTGGGCCTCCGGGGAGCTGTTTTTT,CAISESNWASGELFF
-,TRBJ2-1,TRBV7-2,TRBD1,TGTGCCAGCAGCAGGGACAGGGTAGGAAATGAGCAGTTCTTC,CASSRDRVGNEQFF
-,TRBJ1-1,TRBV5-4,-,TGTGCCAGCAGCCGGGGGTCGCAACCTGAAGCTTTCTTT,CASSRGSQPEAFF
-,TRBJ1-5,TRBV11-2,TRBD1,TGTGCCAGCAGCGTGACAGGGAATCAGCCCCAGCATTTT,CASSVTGNQPQHF
-,TRBJ1-5,TRBV6-2/TRBV6-3,-,TGTGCCAGCAGTTTAGGGGTCGATAGCAATCAGCCCCAGCATTTT,CASSLGVDSNQPQHF
-,TRBJ2-1,TRBV7-8,TRBD2,TGTGCCAGCAGCTTAACTAGCGGGGGCTATGAGCAGTTCTTC,CASSLTSGGYEQFF
many,TRBJ1-3,TRBV29-1,-,TGCAGCTTCAAGACAACGGGAAACACCATATATTTT,CSFKTTGNTIYF
-,TRBJ1-4,TRBV19,TRBD1,TGTGCCAGTAGTATACCACAGGGGAGTGAAAAACTGTTTTTT,CASSIPQGSEKLFF
once,TRBJ2-1,TRBV11-2,TRBD2,TGTGCCAGCAGTCTAGCGGGGGGTCTCAATGAGCAGTTCTTC,CASSLAGGLNEQFF
-,TRBJ1-4,TRBV15,-,TGTGCCACCAGCAGGACGGTCGGGATTGAAAAACTGTTTTTT,CATSRTVGIEKLFF
-,TRBJ1-3,TRBV14,TRBD1,TGTGCCAGCAGCCCGACAGGGAACACCATATATTTT,CASSPTGNTIYF
-,TRBJ1-3,TRBV11-2,-,TGTGCCAGCAGCTTAGTCTATGGGGGGGTTGCTGGAAACACCATATATTTT,CASSLVYGGVAGNTIYF
-,TRBJ2-2,TRBV10-2,TRBD2,TGCGCCAGCAGGGGCCCCACTAGCGGGGGGGCCGCCGGGGAGCTGTTTTTT,CASRGPTSGGAAGELFF